The 20 T cell receptor beta chains given below trace back to one sample, sequenced in a study of blood T cell repertoires in COVID-19. The protocol was immunoSEQ multiplex PCR, while the TCRdb copy is restricted to in-frame clones and leaves out a portion. The sample has about 320,000 clones; roughly 90% are singletons. The sequenced material came from PBMCs or T cells enriched from blood (not recorded which). Receptors originate from a man aged 60 to 75 who had recovered from COVID-19.

A note on this clone: Other DNA sequences in the same sample also yield this CDR3. This rearrangement joins TRBV7-2 to TRBJ2-3; 9 nucleotides agree with TRBD2. The J segment lost 4 bases and the V segment lost 3 bases, leaving 2 bases of the junction unmatched. The germline V gene has CDR1 SGHTA and CDR2 FQGNSA. The CDR3 totals 14 residues. The CDR3 DNA sequence: TGTGCCAGCAGCTTCGGCGGGGGGGCAGATACGCAGTATTTT. Residues: CASSFGGGADTQYF.

J is TRBJ2-1 and V is TRBV6-2 or TRBV6-3; TRBD2 aligns across 7 bases. The germline gives CDR1 MNHEY, CDR2 SVGEGT. Unmatched junction bases numbered 7, after V lost 4 bases and J lost 1 base. The CDR3 loop spans 16 amino acids. In DNA, the CDR3 is TGTGCCAGCAGTTCTGCGGGGGTGCCGTCCTACAATGAGCAGTTCTTC. Translating it yields CASSSAGVPSYNEQFF.

Here the CDR3 reads CASSVTGQGTEAFF. The CDR3 region has the DNA TGTGCCAGCAGCGTAACGGGGCAGGGGACTGAAGCTTTCTTT. The rearrangement uses TRBV9 and TRBJ1-1, with a possible D match to TRBD1 (6 bases). V gave up 1 base and J gave up 5 bases, with 12 bases separating them. The CDR3 is 14 amino acids. CDR1 and CDR2 (germline): SGDLS, YYNGEE.

This chain links TRBV11-2 with TRBJ1-2; 11 nucleotides line up with TRBD1. The germline V gene has CDR1 SGHAT and CDR2 FQNNGV. J lost 3 bases, V lost 7 bases, and 13 bases had no gene match. The CDR3 is made up of 17 amino acids. The CDR3 spells CASKKVDRGQLDYGYTF. The CDR3 DNA is TGTGCCAGCAAAAAGGTGGACAGGGGGCAATTGGACTATGGCTACACCTTC.

The V call is TRBV19, the J call TRBJ2-2; 7 positions agree with TRBD2. CDR3 length equals 18 residues. CDR1 and CDR2 (germline): LNHDA, SQIVND (reference sequence). The trim removed 6 bases at V and 2 bases at J, leaving 15 bases unmatched. The CDR3 bases are TGTGCCAGTAGGGCGGCTGTGTGGCTAGCGGAAAACACCGGGGAGCTGTTTTTT. Amino acids: CASRAAVWLAENTGELFF.

The chain uses TRBV4-1 and TRBJ1-3; 7 bases match TRBD1. The CDR3 sequence is 18 residues long. V was clipped by 3 bases and J by 5 bases; unmatched bases: 16. Germline V gene lookup returns CDR1 MGHRA and CDR2 YSYEKL. The CDR3 protein is CASSQQPGFEGARNTIYF. The CDR3 DNA sequence: TGCGCCAGCAGCCAGCAGCCGGGTTTCGAGGGGGCCAGAAACACCATATATTTT.

This chain links TRBV7-8 with TRBJ1-2; TRBD1 aligns across 7 bases. Germline CDR1 SGHVS, CDR2 FQNEAQ. The trim removed 1 base at V and 7 bases at J, leaving 3 bases unmatched. The CDR3 consists of 13 residues. CDR3 region: CASSLEAGGGYTF. The CDR3 DNA sequence: TGTGCCAGCAGCTTAGAAGCAGGGGGTGGCTACACCTTC.

V is TRBV7-6 and J is TRBJ1-3; D uncertain. Germline V gives CDR1 SGHVS, CDR2 FNYEAQ. Trimming removed 5 bases from V and 0 bases from J, with 8 bases in between. The CDR3 contains 14 residues. The CDR3 is CASSASGSGNTIYF. CDR3 in DNA: TGTGCCAGCAGCGCTTCGGGCTCTGGAAACACCATATATTTT.

This clone appeared a few times. V is TRBV7-2 and J is TRBJ2-2; D is perhaps TRBD1 (6 bases). CDR3 size: 18 residues. Germline V lookup: CDR1 SGHTA, CDR2 FQGNSA. Trimming pared 10 bases from V and 1 base from J, leaving 25 bases between. The chain's CDR3 is CAILSWVVGGLNTGELFF. The CDR3 DNA is TGTGCCATCCTCAGCTGGGTTGTTGGGGGCTTGAACACCGGGGAGCTGTTTTTT.

The V call is TRBV7-2, the J call TRBJ2-3, with 7 bases that match TRBD2. V lost 2 bases to trimming and J lost 4 bases; unmatched junction nucleotides: 3. The CDR3 covers 14 residues. Germline V gene data show CDR1 as SGHTA and CDR2 as FQGNSA. Here the CDR3 reads CASSLMAGADTQYF. The CDR3 nucleotides are TGTGCCAGCAGCTTAATGGCGGGAGCAGATACGCAGTATTTT.

This CDR3 is CASSLAGTPYEQYF. The CDR3 DNA is TGTGCCAGCAGCTTGGCCGGGACACCATACGAGCAGTACTTC. The chain has TRBV5-4 and TRBJ2-7; D possibly corresponds to TRBD1 (6 bases). Germline CDR1 SGHNT, CDR2 YYREEE (reference sequence). V was clipped by 0 bases and J by 4 bases, with 11 bases between them. CDR3 length: 14 amino acids.

This clone has only one observation. The genes are TRBV30 and TRBJ2-7; D is possibly TRBD2 (6 bases). CDR3 size: 12 residues. Trimming removed 5 bases from V and 5 bases from J, with 13 bases in between. Germline-derived CDR1 and CDR2 are GTSNPN and SVGIG (reference sequence). The CDR3, as DNA: TGTGCCTGGCTATTGGGGGGTGACGAGCAGTACTTC. Its protein is CAWLLGGDEQYF. The complete variable domain, with remaining parts taken from reference TRBV30 and TRBJ2-7, reads SQTIHQWPATLVQPVGSPLSLECTVEGTSNPNLYWYRQAAGRGLQLLFYSVGIGQISSEVPQNLSASRPQDRQFILSSKKLLLSDSGFYLCAWLLGGDEQYFGPGTRLTVT.

This chain uses TRBV12-3 or TRBV12-4 with TRBJ2-7; the D is unclear. The germline V and J ends were trimmed by 2 bases and 5 bases, with 7 bases remaining between them. The CDR3 is 12 amino acids. CDR3 sequence (DNA): TGTGCCAGCAGTTTAAATATAGACGAGCAGTACTTC. Its translation: CASSLNIDEQYF.

This chain uses TRBV19 with TRBJ1-5, with TRBD1 matching 9 bases. CDR1 LNHDA and CDR2 SQIVND come from the germline V gene (reference sequence). The CDR3 has 14 residues. J lost 7 bases, V lost 7 bases, and 8 bases had no gene match. CDR3 DNA: TGTGCCAGTACCGTACAGGGGGCTTGGCAGCCCCAGCATTTT. It encodes CASTVQGAWQPQHF.

The V and J genes are TRBV9 and TRBJ2-7; 9 nucleotides match TRBD1. Germline trimming cut 2 bases from V and 3 bases from J; bases unmatched to any gene: 6. The CDR3 sequence is 15 residues long. Germline V gene data show CDR1 as SGDLS and CDR2 as YYNGEE. The CDR3 protein is CASSVETGGFYEQYF. CDR3 DNA sequence: TGTGCCAGCAGCGTTGAGACAGGGGGGTTCTACGAGCAGTACTTC.

This chain connects TRBV6-5 to TRBJ1-3, with D unclear. V was shortened by 8 bases and J by 0 bases, with 5 bases between the two germline ends. The V gene's germline CDR1 is MNHEY and CDR2 SVGAGI. The CDR3 runs to 12 residues. CDR3 nucleotide sequence: TGTGCCAGCTTGAGCTCTGGAAACACCATATATTTT. This encodes CASLSSGNTIYF.

As for this clone: Other DNA variants within this sample encode the same CDR3. The CDR3 loop reads CASSPRRSTEAFF. The CDR3, as DNA: TGTGCCAGCAGTCCACGTAGAAGCACTGAAGCTTTCTTT. This chain connects TRBV6-5 to TRBJ1-1; unclear D gene. The germline V and J ends were trimmed by 5 bases and 4 bases, with 11 bases remaining between them. CDR3 length: 13 amino acids. The germline V gene encodes CDR1 MNHEY and CDR2 SVGAGI.

The chain carries TRBV19 and TRBJ2-6; TRBD2 is a possible D gene (5 bases). The CDR3 is 18 amino acids. CDR1 and CDR2 from the germline V gene are LNHDA and SQIVND (reference sequence). V gave up 0 bases and J gave up 0 bases, with 12 bases separating them. This CDR3 is CASSIEAGGFSGANVLTF. Here the CDR3 DNA reads TGTGCCAGTAGTATAGAGGCAGGAGGATTCTCTGGGGCCAACGTCCTGACTTTC.

The V gene is TRBV29-1, the J gene TRBJ2-1, with D possibly matching TRBD1 (7 bases). Trimming left V 8 bases short and J 5 bases short, with 13 bases between. Per the germline V gene, CDR1 is SQVTM and CDR2 is ANQGSEA. The CDR3 consists of 12 residues. The chain's CDR3 is CSSGGGNNEQFF. The CDR3 DNA follows: TGCAGCTCCGGAGGGGGCAACAATGAGCAGTTCTTC.

This chain connects TRBV9 to TRBJ1-2; possible D gene TRBD1, 6 bases. V gave up 3 bases and J gave up 4 bases, with 13 bases separating them. Germline CDR1 and CDR2: SGDLS and YYNGEE. The CDR3 has 14 residues. In nucleotides, the CDR3 is TGTGCCAGCAGCGCCTCAGGGGCCCGCTATGGCTACACCTTC. Encoded protein: CASSASGARYGYTF.